The 16 T cell receptor beta chains below all came from one sample that was sequenced in a study of technical replicates of blood from a handful of donors. Clones were sequenced by immunoSEQ multiplex PCR, and TCRdb holds only the in-frame ones, with some missing. This sample carries some 81,000 clones, roughly nine tenths of them seen once, and the ten largest clones take about 0.25%. Sequenced: T cells isolated from PBMCs. The receptors were sampled from a human donor in good health.

The chain employs TRBV4-1 and TRBJ2-7; 15 bases align to TRBD2. This CDR3 contains 18 residues. After removal of 3 bases from V and 4 bases from J, the junction contained 10 bases not matched to a gene. CDR1 is MGHRA, CDR2 YSYEKL, per germline. CDR3 DNA sequence: TGCGCCAGCAGCCATTCTGACTCCGGGACTAGCGGGAGGTACGAGCAGTACTTC. Translating gives CASSHSDSGTSGRYEQYF.

This clone was found once. The rearrangement joins TRBV21-1 to TRBJ2-7; no DNA check was done on the table's D call, TRBD2. TRBV21-1 is flagged as a pseudogene. This CDR3 is built from 14 residues. CDR3 loop: CASISSGKFYEQYF. The CDR3 bases are TGTGCCAGCATTTCTAGCGGGAAGTTCTACGAGCAGTACTTC.

This chain uses TRBV29-1 with TRBJ2-2; 8 bases align to TRBD2. V shed 7 bases, J shed 4 bases, and the junction held 17 bases outside the gene matches. CDR1 is SQVTM and CDR2 is ANQGSEA in the germline V gene. The CDR3 loop spans 17 amino acids. Written as DNA, the CDR3 is TGCAGCGCCGAGAGCCTTAGCGGGGATTCAGTCACCGGGGAGCTGTTTTTT. Its translation: CSAESLSGDSVTGELFF.

This chain joins TRBV14 and TRBJ1-2; D is unclear. Per the germline V gene, CDR1 is SGHDN and CDR2 is FVKESK. The CDR3 consists of 15 residues. V was cut by 1 base and J by 3 bases, with 12 bases left in between. Here the CDR3 DNA reads TGTGCCAGCAGCCAAGTGGGCAAAAGCCACTATGGCTACACCTTC. Translating it yields CASSQVGKSHYGYTF.

The rearrangement uses TRBV28 and TRBJ1-5; weak D call: TRBD1 (6 bases). Germline CDR1 reads MDHEN; CDR2 reads SYDVKM. The V and J ends lost 10 bases and 4 bases respectively, with 17 bases between them. The CDR3 runs to 14 residues. The CDR3 nucleotides read TGTGCCATCGTGCCGGGACACGGGAATCAGCCCCAGCATTTT. Amino acid sequence: CAIVPGHGNQPQHF.

This clone was counted between two and nine times. The chain recombines TRBV19 with TRBJ2-7; TRBD1 might be the D (6 bases). This CDR3 has 13 residues. V was cut by 5 bases and J by 5 bases, with 13 bases left in between. Germline assignment: CDR1 LNHDA and CDR2 SQIVND (reference sequence). Here the CDR3 reads CASSANRDHEQYF. In DNA form, the CDR3 reads TGTGCCAGTAGTGCCAACAGGGACCACGAGCAGTACTTC. The full variable domain, in which reference TRBV19 and TRBJ2-7 provide the parts outside the CDR3, is DGGITQSPKYLFRKEGQNVTLSCEQNLNHDAMYWYRQDPGQGLRLIYYSQIVNDFQKGDIAEGYSVSREKKESFPLTVTSAQKNPTAFYLCASSANRDHEQYFGPGTRLTVT.

The genes are TRBV4-1 and TRBJ1-5; 7 nucleotides align to TRBD1. V lost 1 base to trimming and J lost 7 bases; unmatched junction nucleotides: 1. There are 13 residues in the CDR3. CDR1 MGHRA and CDR2 YSYEKL come from the germline V gene. The CDR3 spells CASSQGDSQPQHF. The CDR3 DNA sequence: TGCGCCAGCAGCCAAGGGGACAGCCAGCCCCAGCATTTT.

V and J are TRBV27 and TRBJ2-3; a possible D gene is TRBD2 (6 bases). From germline, CDR1 is MNHEY and CDR2 SMNVEV (reference sequence). The V end lost 6 bases, the J end lost 2 bases, and 15 bases lay between the germline ends. The length of the CDR3 is 15 residues. In DNA form, the CDR3 reads TGTGCCAGCAGAGGTAGCGGCTATGTCACAGATACGCAGTATTTT. Translating gives CASRGSGYVTDTQYF.

The rearrangement links TRBV11-2 to TRBJ2-7, with 10 positions matching TRBD2. The CDR3 length is 18 residues. Germline CDR1 SGHAT, CDR2 FQNNGV. Losses at the gene ends were 6 bases for V and 7 bases for J; bases not matched to a gene: 21. The chain's CDR3 is CASRYISGRGLASGEQYF. The CDR3 region has the DNA TGTGCCAGCAGATATATTAGCGGTAGGGGACTAGCGTCGGGGGAGCAGTACTTC.

This clone appeared a single time. The rearrangement uses TRBV29-1 and TRBJ2-7, with D maybe TRBD2 (6 bases). V was pared by 6 bases and J by 2 bases, with 8 bases between. Germline V gene data show CDR1 as SQVTM and CDR2 as ANQGSEA. CDR3 length: 11 amino acids. CDR3: CSVGLPYEQYF. Here the CDR3 DNA reads TGCAGCGTGGGACTCCCCTACGAGCAGTACTTC.

The genes are TRBV7-2 and TRBJ1-1; D ambiguous. The length of the CDR3 is 15 residues. Trimming removed 5 bases at V and 1 base at J, with 14 bases between. CDR1 and CDR2 from the germline V gene are SGHTA and FQGNSA. CDR3 sequence (DNA): TGTGCCAGCAGCCAGCAAGTACTAGAGAACACTGAAGCTTTCTTT. It yields the protein CASSQQVLENTEAFF.

The rearrangement links TRBV6-5 to TRBJ1-2; D might be TRBD1 (5 bases). Looked up from germline, CDR1 is MNHEY and CDR2 is SVGAGI. The CDR3 is made up of 15 amino acids. V was trimmed by 0 bases and J by 5 bases, leaving 13 bases between them. DNA of the CDR3: TGTGCCAGCAGTTACTCGGGGCAGTCCTTTTATGGCTACACCTTC. Residues: CASSYSGQSFYGYTF.

The rearrangement uses TRBV16 and TRBJ1-1; 7 bases align to TRBD1. V lost 0 bases to trimming and J lost 8 bases; unmatched junction nucleotides: 9. From germline, CDR1 is KGHSY and CDR2 FQNENV. The length of the CDR3 is 15 residues. The CDR3 reads CASSQSIAGGFEAFF. In DNA, the CDR3 is TGTGCCAGCAGCCAATCGATTGCAGGGGGATTCGAAGCTTTCTTT.

Here the CDR3 reads CAWRRIVTTGSRTDYGYTF. The CDR3 coding sequence is TGTGCCTGGAGAAGAATCGTGACGACAGGATCCAGGACCGACTATGGCTACACCTTC. This chain links TRBV30 with TRBJ1-2; D might be TRBD1 (6 bases). The germline V gene encodes CDR1 GTSNPN and CDR2 SVGIG (reference sequence). This CDR3 is built from 19 residues. The V gene lost 3 bases and the J gene lost 3 bases, with 29 bases spanning the gap.

The chain uses TRBV6-5 and TRBJ2-5, with 9 nucleotides matching TRBD1. With V trimmed by 0 bases and J by 3 bases, 5 bases remained unmatched. CDR3 length equals 16 residues. Germline CDR1 and CDR2: MNHEY and SVGAGI. DNA for the CDR3: TGTGCCAGCAGTTACTCGTGGGGGACAGGGAAAGAGACCCAGTACTTC. Translated: CASSYSWGTGKETQYF.

V usage is TRBV27 and J usage is TRBJ1-4; 12 nucleotides align to TRBD1. In germline, CDR1 is MNHEY, CDR2 SMNVEV (reference sequence). Germline trimming cut 1 base from V and 8 bases from J; bases unmatched to any gene: 11. The CDR3 length is 18 residues. The DNA of the CDR3 is TGTGCCAGCAGTTTATTGGCGGGACAGGGGGCGCGGGGGGAAAAACTGTTTTTT. Translation gives CASSLLAGQGARGEKLFF.